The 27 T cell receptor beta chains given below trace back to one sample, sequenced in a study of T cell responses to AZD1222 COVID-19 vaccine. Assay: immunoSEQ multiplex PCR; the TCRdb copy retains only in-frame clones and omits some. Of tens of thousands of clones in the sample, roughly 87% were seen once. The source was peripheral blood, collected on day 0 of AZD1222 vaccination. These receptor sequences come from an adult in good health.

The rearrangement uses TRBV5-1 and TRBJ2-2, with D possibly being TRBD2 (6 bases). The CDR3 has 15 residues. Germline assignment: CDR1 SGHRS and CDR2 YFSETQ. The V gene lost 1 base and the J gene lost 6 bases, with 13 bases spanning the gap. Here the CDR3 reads CASSLNFGSAGELFF. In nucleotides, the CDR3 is TGCGCCAGCAGCTTGAATTTCGGGAGCGCCGGGGAGCTGTTTTTT.

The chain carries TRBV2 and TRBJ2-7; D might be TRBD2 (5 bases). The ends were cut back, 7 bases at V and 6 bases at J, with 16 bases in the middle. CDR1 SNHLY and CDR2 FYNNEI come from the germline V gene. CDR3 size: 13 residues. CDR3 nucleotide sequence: TGTGCCAGCACCCCGAGGCTAGCAGGCGAGCAGTACTTC. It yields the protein CASTPRLAGEQYF.

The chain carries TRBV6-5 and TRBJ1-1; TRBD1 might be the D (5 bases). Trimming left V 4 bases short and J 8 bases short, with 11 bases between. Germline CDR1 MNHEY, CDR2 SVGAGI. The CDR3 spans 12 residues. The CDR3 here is CASSSGTREAFF. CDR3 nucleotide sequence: TGTGCCAGCAGTTCCGGGACCCGAGAAGCTTTCTTT.

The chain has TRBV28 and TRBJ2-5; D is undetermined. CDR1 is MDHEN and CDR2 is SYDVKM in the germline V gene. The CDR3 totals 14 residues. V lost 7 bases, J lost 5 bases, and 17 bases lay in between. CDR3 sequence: CASTAVRKSETQYF. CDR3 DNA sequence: TGTGCCAGCACCGCCGTTCGTAAGTCGGAGACCCAGTACTTC.

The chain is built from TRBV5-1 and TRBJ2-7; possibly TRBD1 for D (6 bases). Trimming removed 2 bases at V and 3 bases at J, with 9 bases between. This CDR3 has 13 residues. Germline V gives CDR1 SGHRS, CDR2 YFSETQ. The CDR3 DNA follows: TGCGCCAGCAGCTTTCAGGGGAACTACGAGCAGTACTTC. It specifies CASSFQGNYEQYF.

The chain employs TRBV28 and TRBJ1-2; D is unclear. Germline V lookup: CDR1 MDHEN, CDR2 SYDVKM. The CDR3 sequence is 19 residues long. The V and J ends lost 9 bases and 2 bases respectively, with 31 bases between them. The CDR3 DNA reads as TGTGCCAGTCGCCACCCTGTCTTAATCATAGGCAATCTAAACTATGGCTACACCTTC. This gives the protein CASRHPVLIIGNLNYGYTF.

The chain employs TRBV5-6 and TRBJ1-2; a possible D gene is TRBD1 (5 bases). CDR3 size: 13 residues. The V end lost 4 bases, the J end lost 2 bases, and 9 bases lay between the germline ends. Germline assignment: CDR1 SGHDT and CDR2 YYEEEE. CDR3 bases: TGTGCCAGCAGCCGGGGACGGAACTATGGCTACACCTTC. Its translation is CASSRGRNYGYTF.

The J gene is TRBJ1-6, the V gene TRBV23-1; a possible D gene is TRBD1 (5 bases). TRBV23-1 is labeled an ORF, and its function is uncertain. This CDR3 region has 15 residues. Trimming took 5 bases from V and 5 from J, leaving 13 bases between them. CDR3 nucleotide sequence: TGCGCCAGCAGTGAGAACAGGTGCAATAATTCACCCCTCCACTTT. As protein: CASSENRCNNSPLHF.

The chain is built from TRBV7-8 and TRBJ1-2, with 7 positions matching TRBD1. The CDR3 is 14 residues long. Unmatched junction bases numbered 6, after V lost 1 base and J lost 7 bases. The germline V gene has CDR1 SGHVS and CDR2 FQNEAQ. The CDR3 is CASSLGQGKGGYTF. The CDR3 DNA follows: TGTGCCAGCAGCTTAGGACAGGGAAAAGGTGGCTACACCTTC.

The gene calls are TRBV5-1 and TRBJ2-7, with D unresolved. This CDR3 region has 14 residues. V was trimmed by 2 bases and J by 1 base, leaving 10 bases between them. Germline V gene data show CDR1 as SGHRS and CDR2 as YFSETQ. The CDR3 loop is CASSLEAESYEQYF. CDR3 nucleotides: TGCGCCAGCAGCTTAGAGGCCGAGTCCTACGAGCAGTACTTC.

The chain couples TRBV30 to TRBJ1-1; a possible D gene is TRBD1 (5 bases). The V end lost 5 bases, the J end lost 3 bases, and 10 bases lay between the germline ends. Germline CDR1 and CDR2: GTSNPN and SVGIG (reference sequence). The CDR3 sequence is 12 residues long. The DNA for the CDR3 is TGTGCCTGGGGGACTGGGGACACTGAAGCTTTCTTT. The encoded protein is CAWGTGDTEAFF.

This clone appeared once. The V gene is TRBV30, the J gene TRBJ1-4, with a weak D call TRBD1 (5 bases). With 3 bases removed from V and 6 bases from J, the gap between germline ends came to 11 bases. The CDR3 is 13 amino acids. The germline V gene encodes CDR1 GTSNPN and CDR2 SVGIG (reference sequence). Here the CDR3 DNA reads TGTGCCTGGAGGGAAGACAGTCATGAAAAACTGTTTTTT. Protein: CAWREDSHEKLFF.

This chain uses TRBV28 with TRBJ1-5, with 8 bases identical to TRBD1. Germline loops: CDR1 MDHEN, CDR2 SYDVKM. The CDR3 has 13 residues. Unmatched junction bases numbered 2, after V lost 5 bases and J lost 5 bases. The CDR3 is CASSMDRDQPQHF. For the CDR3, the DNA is TGTGCCAGCAGTATGGACAGGGATCAGCCCCAGCATTTT.

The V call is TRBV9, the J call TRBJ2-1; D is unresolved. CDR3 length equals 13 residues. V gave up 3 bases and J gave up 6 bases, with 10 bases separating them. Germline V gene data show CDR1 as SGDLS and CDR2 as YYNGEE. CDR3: CASSATLGNEQFF. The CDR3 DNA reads TGTGCCAGCAGCGCCACCCTAGGCAATGAGCAGTTCTTC.

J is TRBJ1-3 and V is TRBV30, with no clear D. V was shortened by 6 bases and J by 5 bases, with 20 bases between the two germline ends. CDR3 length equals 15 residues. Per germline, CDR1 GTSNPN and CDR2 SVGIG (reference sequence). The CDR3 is CACRNLDGWRNTIYF. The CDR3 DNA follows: TGTGCCTGCCGGAACCTGGACGGTTGGAGAAACACCATATATTTT.

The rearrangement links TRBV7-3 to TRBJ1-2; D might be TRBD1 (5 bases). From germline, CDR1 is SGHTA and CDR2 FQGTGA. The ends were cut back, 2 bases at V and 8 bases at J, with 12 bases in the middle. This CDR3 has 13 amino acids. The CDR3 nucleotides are TGTGCCAGCAGCTTAGACAGAGGGCGCGGCTACACCTTC. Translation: CASSLDRGRGYTF.

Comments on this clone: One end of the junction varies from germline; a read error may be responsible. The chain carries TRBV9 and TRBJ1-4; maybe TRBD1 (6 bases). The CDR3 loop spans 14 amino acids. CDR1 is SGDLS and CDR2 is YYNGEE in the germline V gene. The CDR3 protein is CASSVSSRGENLFF. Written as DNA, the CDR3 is TGTGCCAGCAGCGTTTCTTCCAGGGGCGAAAACCTGTTTTTT. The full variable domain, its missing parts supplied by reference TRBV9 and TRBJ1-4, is DSGVTQTPKHLITATGQRVTLRCSPRSGDLSVYWYQQSLDQGLQFLIQYYNGEERAKGNILERFSAQQFPDLHSELNLSSLELGDSALYFCASSVSSRGENLFFGSGTQLSVL.

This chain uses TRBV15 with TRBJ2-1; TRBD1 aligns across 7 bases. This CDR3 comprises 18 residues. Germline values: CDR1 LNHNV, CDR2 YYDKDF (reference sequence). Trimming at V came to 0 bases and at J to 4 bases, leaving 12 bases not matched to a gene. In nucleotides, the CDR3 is TGTGCCACCAGCAGAGATTGGTTTACGGACAGGAGATACAATGAGCAGTTCTTC. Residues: CATSRDWFTDRRYNEQFF.

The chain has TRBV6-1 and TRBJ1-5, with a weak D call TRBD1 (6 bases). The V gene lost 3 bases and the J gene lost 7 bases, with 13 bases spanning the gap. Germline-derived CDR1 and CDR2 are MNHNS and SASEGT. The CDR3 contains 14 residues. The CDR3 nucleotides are TGTGCCAGCAGTGAGGCGGGGGCACGACAGCCCCAGCATTTT. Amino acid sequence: CASSEAGARQPQHF.

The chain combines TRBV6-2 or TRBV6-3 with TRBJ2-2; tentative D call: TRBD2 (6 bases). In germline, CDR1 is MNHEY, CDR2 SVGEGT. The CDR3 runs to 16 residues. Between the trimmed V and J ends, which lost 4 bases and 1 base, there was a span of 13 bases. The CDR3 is CASSSLGGMNTGELFF. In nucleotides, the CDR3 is TGTGCCAGCAGTTCTCTGGGGGGAATGAACACCGGGGAGCTGTTTTTT.

Here the CDR3 reads CASSEVRAGNNSPLHF. The CDR3 DNA is TGTGCCAGCAGTGAAGTCAGAGCTGGGAATAATTCACCCCTCCACTTT. This rearrangement joins TRBV6-1 to TRBJ1-6; D unclear. The ends were cut back, 1 base at V and 5 bases at J, with 12 bases in the middle. The CDR3 spans 16 residues. The germline V gene encodes CDR1 MNHNS and CDR2 SASEGT.

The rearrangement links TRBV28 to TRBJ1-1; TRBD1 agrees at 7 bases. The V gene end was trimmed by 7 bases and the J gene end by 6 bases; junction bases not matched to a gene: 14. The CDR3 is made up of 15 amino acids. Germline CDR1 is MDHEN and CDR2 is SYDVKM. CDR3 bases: TGTGCCAGCACAGGGGGGGGTTTCTTCGGGGCTGAAGCTTTCTTT. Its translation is CASTGGGFFGAEAFF.

CDR3: CASSSRGGGQPQHF. DNA for the CDR3: TGTGCCAGCAGCTCCCGGGGGGGAGGGCAGCCCCAGCATTTT. V and J are TRBV7-2 and TRBJ1-5; possibly TRBD1 for D (5 bases). Germline CDR1 SGHTA, CDR2 FQGNSA. V lost 4 bases and J lost 7, with 14 bases in between. CDR3 length: 14 amino acids.

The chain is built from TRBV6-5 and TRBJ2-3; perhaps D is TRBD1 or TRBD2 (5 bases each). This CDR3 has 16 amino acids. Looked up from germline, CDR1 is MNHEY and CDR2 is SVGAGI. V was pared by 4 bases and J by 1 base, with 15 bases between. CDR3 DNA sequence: TGTGCCAGCAGTTCCCCACGGGGCGGAGGCACAGATACGCAGTATTTT. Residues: CASSSPRGGGTDTQYF.

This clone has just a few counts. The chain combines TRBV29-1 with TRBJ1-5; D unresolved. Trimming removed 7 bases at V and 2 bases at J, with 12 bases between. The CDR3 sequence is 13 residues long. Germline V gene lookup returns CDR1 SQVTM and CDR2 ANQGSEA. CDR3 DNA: TGCAGCGCCGGTGGTGGTGGCAATCAGCCCCAGCATTTT. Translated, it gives CSAGGGGNQPQHF.

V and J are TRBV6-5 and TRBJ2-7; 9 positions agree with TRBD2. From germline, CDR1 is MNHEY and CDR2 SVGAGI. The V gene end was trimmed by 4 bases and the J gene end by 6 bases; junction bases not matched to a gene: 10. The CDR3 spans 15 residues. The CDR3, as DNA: TGTGCCAGCAGTTTCGGCGGGGGGGCATTCTCCGAGCAGTACTTC. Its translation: CASSFGGGAFSEQYF.

CDR3 loop: CASSQNNEQFF. Here the CDR3 DNA reads TGTGCCAGCAGTCAGAACAATGAGCAGTTCTTC. The gene calls are TRBV12-3 or TRBV12-4 and TRBJ2-1; D is unresolved. The V end was cut by 5 bases, the J end by 5 bases, with 4 bases between. The length of the CDR3 is 11 residues.